The 16 T cell receptor beta chains listed next were all sequenced from one sample in a study of T cells in women clearing cervical HPV infection. Sequencing was performed with immunoSEQ multiplex PCR; in TCRdb, only in-frame clones are kept and a portion is missing. The sample has 7,500 to 10,000 clones. Sequenced sample: blood buffy coat. Receptors originate from a woman aged 18 to 75 with a cervical HPV16 infection that either progressed to CIN3+ or cleared (not recorded which).

Of note for this clone: Sequencing ends 3 residues short of the CDR3 end; the germline J gene provides the rest. V usage is TRBV5-1 and J usage is TRBJ1-2; TRBD1 agrees at 10 bases. This CDR3 comprises 14 residues. With V trimmed by 6 bases and J by 4 bases, 6 bases remained unmatched. The germline V gene has CDR1 SGHRS and CDR2 YFSETQ. The sequenced part of the CDR3 DNA is TGCGCCAGCACCGGGAGGACAGGGGGCTATGGC. Its translation is CASTGRTGGYG. The full-length CDR3 reads as CASTGRTGGYGYTF.

With regard to this clone: Read coverage stops 3 residues before the CDR3 terminus; the germline J gene supplies the remainder. V and J are TRBV7-3 and TRBJ2-1; possible D gene TRBD2, 5 bases. Germline assignment: CDR1 SGHTA and CDR2 FQGTGA. Trimming left V 2 bases short and J 8 bases short, with 10 bases between. The CDR3 is made up of 13 amino acids. The sequenced CDR3 bases are TGTGCCAGCAGCTTAGTCCGGGGATATGAG. Translation gives CASSLVRGYE. The complete CDR3 reads CASSLVRGYEQFF.

Points on this clone: Read sequence stops 3 residues before the CDR3 end, and the germline J gene provides the missing end. The chain carries TRBV7-8 and TRBJ1-4; D uncertain. Germline V lookup: CDR1 SGHVS, CDR2 FQNEAQ. Trimming pared 4 bases from V and 6 bases from J, leaving 12 bases between. The CDR3 has 14 residues. The CDR3 DNA, read in part, is TGTGCCAGCAGCTCCTCAATAGAATATGAAAAA. This codes for CASSSSIEYEK. The entire CDR3 protein is CASSSSIEYEKLFF.

Details on this clone: Read sequence stops 3 residues before the CDR3 end, and the germline J gene provides the missing end. This chain uses TRBV19 with TRBJ1-2, with 8 bases matching TRBD1. The CDR3 has 15 amino acids. CDR1 and CDR2 (germline): LNHDA, SQIVND (reference sequence). With V trimmed by 5 bases and J by 4 bases, 9 bases remained unmatched. CDR3 bases read: TGTGCCAGTAGTTGGACAGGGAGGGACTCCTATGGC. Its translation is CASSWTGRDSYG. In full, the CDR3 reads CASSWTGRDSYGYTF. Together with reference TRBV19 and TRBJ1-2, the CDR3 gives the full variable domain: DGGITQSPKYLFRKEGQNVTLSCEQNLNHDAMYWYRQDPGQGLRLIYYSQIVNDFQKGDIAEGYSVSREKKESFPLTVTSAQKNPTAFYLCASSWTGRDSYGYTFGSGTRLTVV.

Comments on this clone: The read stops 3 residues short of the end of the CDR3; the missing end is completed from the germline J gene. V usage is TRBV7-8 and J usage is TRBJ2-7; 9 nucleotides match TRBD2. CDR1 and CDR2 (germline): SGHVS, FQNEAQ. This CDR3 comprises 15 residues. V was clipped by 0 bases and J by 3 bases; unmatched bases: 3. This CDR3 is CASSLAGGGVYEQYF. CDR3 bases read: TGTGCCAGCAGCTTAGCGGGCGGGGGGGTCTACGAG.

Note on this clone: The CDR3 end falls 3 residues outside the read, so it is completed with the germline J gene. The chain carries TRBV29-1 and TRBJ1-1; TRBD1 is a possible D gene (6 bases). This CDR3 spans 12 amino acids. CDR1 is SQVTM and CDR2 is ANQGSEA in the germline V gene. Trimming shortened V by 4 bases and J by 4 bases, and 10 bases separated the two germline ends. The CDR3 DNA, read in part, is TGCAGCGTTGCTCGGGGGGCCACTGAA. Amino acid sequence: CSVARGATE. The full CDR3 protein is CSVARGATEAFF.

As to this clone: The CDR3 end lies 3 residues beyond the end of the read and is filled in from the germline J gene. The V call is TRBV18, the J call TRBJ2-5; TRBD2 matches 8 bases. Germline CDR1 is KGHSH and CDR2 is LQKENI. CDR3 size: 15 residues. V gave up 4 bases and J gave up 5 bases; unmatched junction bases: 9. The CDR3 here is CASSRGREGLETQYF. CDR3 DNA, as far as it was read: TGTGCCAGCTCACGGGGCCGGGAGGGATTGGAGACC.

Partial CDR3 DNA: TGCAGTGCTAGAGTTATTAGCGGGGGTTCCACAGATACG. It codes for CSARVISGGSTDT. The CDR3 in its entirety is CSARVISGGSTDTQYF. The rearrangement links TRBV20-1 to TRBJ2-3; 9 bases match TRBD2. The missing CDR3 end, 3 residues past where the read stops, is filled in from the germline J gene. Trimming at V came to 1 base and at J to 2 bases, leaving 7 bases not matched to a gene. CDR1 is DFQATT, CDR2 SNEGSKA, per germline (reference sequence). This CDR3 has 16 amino acids.

Note on this clone: The sequenced fragment ends 3 residues before the CDR3 boundary, so the rest is inferred from the germline J gene. This chain connects TRBV20-1 to TRBJ2-1, with 11 bases identical to TRBD2. Germline V lookup: CDR1 DFQATT, CDR2 SNEGSKA (reference sequence). V shed 6 bases, J shed 2 bases, and the junction held 6 bases outside the gene matches. CDR3 length equals 15 residues. The CDR3 region is CSAADSGGAYNEQFF. CDR3 bases read: TGCAGTGCCGCCGATAGCGGGGGGGCCTACAATGAG.

In terms of frequency, this clone is medium-sized. One junction end does not reproduce the germline sequence, and a read error may be involved. The CDR3 goes on 3 residues after the read ends, and that part is filled in from the germline J gene. The chain has TRBV5-1 and TRBJ1-1; D unclear. CDR3 size: 13 residues. Per the germline V gene, CDR1 is SGHRS and CDR2 is YFSETQ. Here the CDR3 reads CASTLGSPPEAFF. Partial CDR3 DNA: TGCGCCAGCACCTTGGGCAGTCCTCCTGAA.

Here the CDR3 reads CASSPRTPGRTEAFF. CDR3 DNA (partial): TGTGCCAGCAGCCCGAGGACACCCGGGCGAACTGAA. This chain links TRBV7-2 with TRBJ1-1, with a tentative D call TRBD1 (5 bases). The CDR3 is cut off 3 residues early in the read; its end comes from the germline J gene. The V end was cut by 5 bases, the J end by 5 bases, with 18 bases between. Per the germline V gene, CDR1 is SGHTA and CDR2 is FQGNSA. The CDR3 is 15 amino acids. The full variable domain, with the rest looked up from reference TRBV7-2 and TRBJ1-1, is GAGVSQSPSNKVTEKGKDVELRCDPISGHTALYWYRQSLGQGLEFLIYFQGNSAPDKSGLPSDRFSAERTGGSVSTLTIQRTQQEDSAVYLCASSPRTPGRTEAFFGQGTRLTVV.

Concerning this clone: From the germline J gene comes the end of the CDR3, since the read stops 3 residues before it. V is TRBV5-6 and J is TRBJ1-5; D remains unclear. Trimming took 4 bases from V and 4 from J, leaving 12 bases between them. Germline loops: CDR1 SGHDT, CDR2 YYEEEE. The CDR3 covers 14 residues. The DNA read from the CDR3 is TGTGCCAGCAGCCTTAGGAGCGCAAATCAGCCC. Translation: CASSLRSANQP. The whole CDR3 sequence reads CASSLRSANQPQHF.

Regarding this clone: The read ends 3 residues shy of where the CDR3 ends; the end is completed using the germline J gene. The chain recombines TRBV13 with TRBJ2-7, with D possibly TRBD2 on 6 matching bases. Per the germline V gene, CDR1 is PRHDT and CDR2 is FYEKMQ (reference sequence). The V end was cut by 4 bases, the J end by 5 bases, with 15 bases between. The length of the CDR3 is 14 residues. The CDR3 DNA, read in part, is TGTGCCAGCAGCTCCTCGGGACTTACCCACGAG. Amino acids: CASSSSGLTHE. From start to end, the CDR3 is CASSSSGLTHEQYF.

Comment on this clone: The sequence runs out 3 residues before the end of the CDR3; the remainder is reconstructed from the germline J gene. The V call is TRBV20-1, the J call TRBJ2-2, with 7 bases aligning to TRBD2. The V gene end was trimmed by 6 bases and the J gene end by 8 bases; junction bases not matched to a gene: 9. This CDR3 comprises 13 residues. Germline-derived CDR1 and CDR2 are DFQATT and SNEGSKA (reference sequence). CDR3 DNA (partial): TGCAGTGCGAGCGGGGCTATGGGGGGGGAG. Residues: CSASGAMGGE. The complete CDR3 reads CSASGAMGGELFF.

Regarding this clone: The junction and the germline gene differ at one end; a read error may be behind it. The CDR3 protein is CASSQGQTSGGGDTQYF. The covered CDR3 bases are TGCGCCAGCAGCCAAGGTCAGACTAGCGGGGGGGGAGATACG. The V call is TRBV4-2, the J call TRBJ2-3; 14 positions agree with TRBD2. Read coverage stops 3 residues before the CDR3 terminus; the germline J gene supplies the remainder. This CDR3 contains 17 residues. The germline V gene encodes CDR1 LGHNA and CDR2 YNFKEQ.

As regards this clone: The read falls 3 residues short of the CDR3 end, and the missing part is taken from the germline J gene. This rearrangement joins TRBV5-1 to TRBJ2-5, with TRBD2 matching over 8 bases. V lost 0 bases, J lost 2 bases, and 3 bases stayed unmatched. In germline, CDR1 is SGHRS, CDR2 YFSETQ. This CDR3 is 15 amino acids long. The sequenced part of the CDR3 DNA is TGCGCCAGCAGCTTGGCCGCTAGCGGGCAAGAGACC. It specifies CASSLAASGQET. The full CDR3 is CASSLAASGQETQYF.